A selection of T cell receptor beta chains follows, all from one sample in a study of T-cell reconstitution after alpha-beta-depleted transplantation in children. In TCRdb, the PCR reads were re-called with MiXCR into one record per CDR3 protein. The sample consists of around 530,000 distinct CDR3 sequences, approximately 32% of them appearing once. The sequencing used PBMCs from the stem cell graft donor, collected from the stem cell graft. These receptors originate from a human donor who donated a stem cell graft to a child with aplastic anemia. CDR3s include the opening cysteine and the closing phenylalanine or tryptophan. A D gene is named only where the DNA matches it firmly. Not all rows give a size; the values are once, few, many and, for expanded clones, a class.

V gene,clone size,J gene,D gene,CDR3 protein,CDR3 DNA
TRBV29-1,many,TRBJ2-3,-,CSVRGGGYGTDTQYF,TGCAGCGTCCGCGGAGGGGGGTACGGCACAGATACGCAGTATTTT
TRBV12-3/TRBV12-4,-,TRBJ1-5,-,CASSPYVSQPQHF,TGTGCCAGCAGTCCGTACGTAAGTCAGCCCCAGCATTTT
TRBV5-1,many,TRBJ2-7,-,CASSFLPGHDYEQYF,TGCGCCAGCAGCTTTCTGCCGGGACACGACTACGAGCAGTACTTC
TRBV11-2,-,TRBJ2-5,TRBD2,CASSFYTLAGGYQETQYF,TGTGCCAGCAGCTTCTATACCCTAGCGGGAGGTTATCAAGAGACCCAGTACTTC
TRBV30,few,TRBJ1-3,-,CAWSLDRSSGNTIYF,TGTGCCTGGAGTCTCGACCGGTCCTCTGGAAACACCATATATTTT
TRBV6-2/TRBV6-3,-,TRBJ1-2,-,CASSLGENYGYTF,TGTGCCAGCAGCTTAGGGGAAAACTATGGCTACACCTTC
TRBV29-1,-,TRBJ2-3,TRBD1,CSVDPDRGTDTQYF,TGCAGCGTTGACCCCGACAGGGGGACAGATACGCAGTATTTT
TRBV4-3,-,TRBJ2-5,-,CASSQERRGQETQYF,TGCGCCAGCAGCCAAGAACGACGGGGCCAAGAGACCCAGTACTTC
TRBV12-3/TRBV12-4,-,TRBJ2-1,-,CASSFALVMFF,TGTGCCAGCAGTTTTGCACTAGTCATGTTCTTC
TRBV15,once,TRBJ2-3,TRBD1,CATSRLGTGAADTQYF,TGTGCCACCAGCAGACTGGGGACAGGGGCGGCAGATACGCAGTATTTT
TRBV12-3/TRBV12-4,once,TRBJ2-3,TRBD2,CASSRHPGLRTDTQYF,TGTGCCAGCAGTCGCCATCCGGGACTACGCACAGATACGCAGTATTTT
TRBV24-1,few,TRBJ1-2,-,CATSEYTGTIYTF,TGTGCCACCAGTGAATATACCGGGACCATCTACACCTTC
TRBV21-1,-,TRBJ2-7,-,CASSTHLQQYF,TGTGCCAGCAGCACCCACCTCCAGCAGTACTTC
TRBV4-3,few,TRBJ1-1,-,CASSPHPGLNTEAFF,TGCGCCAGCAGCCCCCACCCAGGGCTAAACACTGAAGCTTTCTTT
TRBV29-1,-,TRBJ2-3,TRBD2,CSVRAGVTSTDTQYF,TGCAGCGTTAGGGCGGGAGTCACTAGCACAGATACGCAGTATTTT
TRBV23-1,few,TRBJ2-2,-,CASKGSLRVGGELFF,TGCGCCAGCAAGGGCAGCCTACGTGTAGGTGGGGAGCTGTTTTTT
TRBV5-1,-,TRBJ2-1,TRBD2,CASSSMGGLAGQYNEQFF,TGCGCCAGCAGCTCCATGGGGGGACTAGCGGGCCAATACAATGAGCAGTTCTTC
TRBV5-1,-,TRBJ2-2,-,CASSLWQGDTGELFF,TGCGCCAGCAGCTTGTGGCAGGGTGACACCGGGGAGCTGTTTTTT
TRBV7-9,few,TRBJ2-1,-,CASSPRTEREQFF,TGTGCCAGCAGCCCCCGGACCGAAAGGGAGCAGTTCTTC
TRBV20-1,few,TRBJ2-5,-,CSARLGGAQETQYF,TGCAGTGCCAGACTAGGCGGGGCCCAAGAGACCCAGTACTTC
TRBV5-1,-,TRBJ2-5,-,CASSATGRGFQETQYF,TGCGCCAGCAGCGCAACAGGGAGGGGGTTCCAAGAGACCCAGTACTTC
TRBV20-1,many,TRBJ1-6,-,CSASPGTDYSPLHF,TGCAGTGCTAGCCCCGGGACGGACTATTCACCCCTCCACTTT
TRBV5-5,few,TRBJ1-1,-,CASSWGGVNTEAFF,TGTGCCAGCAGCTGGGGAGGGGTGAACACTGAAGCTTTCTTT